The T cell receptor beta chain under discussion was sequenced for a study of PD-1 blockade in classical Hodgkin lymphoma. The study's findings and limits: Patients were excluded if nivolumab began under 1 year after ASCT (the autologous transplant). What drove the repertoire differences, possibly disease activity or prior therapy, has not been defined.

The length of the CDR3 is 14 residues. Germline V gene lookup returns CDR1 SGHRS and CDR2 YFSETQ. The V end was cut by 2 bases, the J end by 1 base, with 9 bases between. Comments on this clone: Its matching antigen is unknown.

Time point given: cycle 4 day 1 (C4D1), after less than seven weeks of nivolumab. Exposure to brentuximab vedotin varied, and each patient had relapsed following autologous stem cell transplantation. Here immunoSEQ multiplex PCR was the method, and the copy in TCRdb shows in-frame clones only, minus some. Of about 20,000 clones in the sample, 60% to 80% were seen once. The receptor was isolated from a human donor with classical Hodgkin lymphoma. The source was peripheral blood mononuclear cells (PBMCs), collected before the fourth cycle of nivolumab. The chain uses TRBV5-1 and TRBJ1-1; TRBD1 is a possible D gene (6 bases). CDR3 nucleotide sequence: TGCGCCAGCAGCTTAGACAGGTCGAACACTGAAGCTTTCTTT. Its protein is CASSLDRSNTEAFF.